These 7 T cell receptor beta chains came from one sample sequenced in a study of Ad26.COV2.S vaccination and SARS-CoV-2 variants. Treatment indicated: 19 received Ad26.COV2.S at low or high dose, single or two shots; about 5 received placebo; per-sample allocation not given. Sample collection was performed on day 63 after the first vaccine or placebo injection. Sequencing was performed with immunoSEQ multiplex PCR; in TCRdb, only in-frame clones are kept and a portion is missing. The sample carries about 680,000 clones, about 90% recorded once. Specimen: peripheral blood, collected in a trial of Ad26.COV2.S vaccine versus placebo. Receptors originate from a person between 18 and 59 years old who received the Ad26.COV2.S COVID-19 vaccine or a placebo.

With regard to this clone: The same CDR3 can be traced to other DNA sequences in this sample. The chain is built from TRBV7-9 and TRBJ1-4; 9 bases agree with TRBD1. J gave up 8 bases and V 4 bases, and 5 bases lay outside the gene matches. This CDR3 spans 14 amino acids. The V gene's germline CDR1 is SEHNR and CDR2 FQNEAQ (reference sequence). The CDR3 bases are TGTGCCAGCAGCTCACAGGGGGCGGGGGAAAAACTGTTTTTT. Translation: CASSSQGAGEKLFF.

The CDR3 DNA sequence: TGTGCCAGCAGCGGGACTAGCGGGATAAGCACAGATACGCAGTATTTT. This gives the protein CASSGTSGISTDTQYF. V and J are TRBV25-1 and TRBJ2-3, with 13 positions matching TRBD2. V trimming: 6 bases; J trimming: 0 bases; junction bases outside the gene matches: 3. CDR1 MGHDK and CDR2 SYGVNS come from the germline V gene. The CDR3 runs to 16 residues.

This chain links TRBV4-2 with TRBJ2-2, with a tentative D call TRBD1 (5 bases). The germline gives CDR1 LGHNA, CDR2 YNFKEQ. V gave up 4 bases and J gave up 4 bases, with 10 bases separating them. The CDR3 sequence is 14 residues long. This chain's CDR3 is CASSPDTFTGELFF. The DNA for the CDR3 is TGTGCCAGCAGCCCGGACACCTTCACCGGGGAGCTGTTTTTT.

The CDR3 loop is CASSEADTQYF. The CDR3 DNA is TGTGCCAGCAGCGAGGCAGATACGCAGTATTTT. V is TRBV3-1 (or the pseudogene TRBV3-2) and J is TRBJ2-3; D call uncertain. The germline V and J ends were trimmed by 5 bases and 4 bases, with 4 bases remaining between them. The germline CDR1 and CDR2 sequences are LGHDT and YNNKEL (reference sequence). The CDR3 is 11 amino acids.

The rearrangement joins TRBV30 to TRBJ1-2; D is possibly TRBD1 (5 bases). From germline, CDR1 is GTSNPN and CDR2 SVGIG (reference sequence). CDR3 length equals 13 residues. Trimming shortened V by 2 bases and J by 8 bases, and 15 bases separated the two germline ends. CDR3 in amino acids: CAWSQYRGGGYTF. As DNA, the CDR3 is TGTGCCTGGAGTCAGTATAGGGGTGGAGGCTACACCTTC. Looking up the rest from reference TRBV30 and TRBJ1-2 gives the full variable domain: SQTIHQWPATLVQPVGSPLSLECTVEGTSNPNLYWYRQAAGRGLQLLFYSVGIGQISSEVPQNLSASRPQDRQFILSSKKLLLSDSGFYLCAWSQYRGGGYTFGSGTRLTVV.

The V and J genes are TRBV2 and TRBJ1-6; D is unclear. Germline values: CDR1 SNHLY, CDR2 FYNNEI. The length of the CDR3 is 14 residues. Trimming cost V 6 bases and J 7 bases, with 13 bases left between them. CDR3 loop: CASSTHKGNSPLHF. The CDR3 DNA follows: TGTGCCAGCAGCACCCACAAAGGAAATTCACCCCTCCACTTT.

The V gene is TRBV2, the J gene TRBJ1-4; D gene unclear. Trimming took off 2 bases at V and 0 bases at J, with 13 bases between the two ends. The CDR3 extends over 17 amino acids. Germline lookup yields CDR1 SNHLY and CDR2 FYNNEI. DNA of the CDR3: TGTGCCAGCAGTGAATGGGAGACCGCTGCAACTAATGAAAAACTGTTTTTT. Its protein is CASSEWETAATNEKLFF.